This T cell receptor (beta chain) was profiled in a study of cytomegalovirus exposure and HLA in healthy donors. Study conclusions and caveats: There were around 160 TCR beta chains listed as cytomegalovirus-associated.

Sequencing was performed with immunoSEQ multiplex PCR; in TCRdb, only in-frame clones are kept and a portion is missing. The repertoire includes 100,000 to 130,000 clones, over 75% of them detected once, and over 2.5% sits in the top ten. About this clone itself: Its antigen is undetermined.

This receptor was taken from a young woman in good health and CMV-seronegative. Material: PBMCs.

The CDR3 coding sequence is TGTGCCACGACGGGACAGGTACCTGGGGCCAACGTCCTGACTTTC. It yields the protein CATTGQVPGANVLTF. V gene TRBV25-1 combines with J gene TRBJ2-6; 8 bases are a match to TRBD1. This CDR3 has 15 amino acids. The germline V gene has CDR1 MGHDK and CDR2 SYGVNS. The V gene end was trimmed by 10 bases and the J gene end by 2 bases; junction bases not matched to a gene: 7.